This T cell receptor beta chain was identified during a study of OX40 agonist ivuxolimab in advanced cancers. In the study overall: Ivuxolimab, which targeted the costimulatory receptor OX40 (CD134), was an agonistic, fully human IgG2 monoclonal antibody. Prior anti-PD-1, anti-PD-L1 or anti-CTLA-4 therapy was permitted, and approximately 40% of dose-escalation patients had received checkpoint inhibitors. The paper reports the monotherapy dose-escalation portion (N ≈ 50 patients) of the phase I ivuxolimab trial. Of the 52 patients in dose escalation, about 20 had hepatocellular carcinoma, about 15 had melanoma, 9 had renal cell carcinoma and 9 had head and neck cancer. Partial responses were achieved by three dose-escalation patients, of whom one had hepatocellular carcinoma and two had cutaneous melanoma. In the dose-escalation cohort, approximately 80% of patients were male, and the mean age was around 65 years with a range of about 20 to 79. Intravenous ivuxolimab was administered to patients every 2 weeks at six dose levels: 0.01, 0.1, 0.3, 1.5, 3 and 10 mg/kg. The point of sequencing TCRbeta in the periphery was to test whether ivuxolimab changed TCR sequence diversity and drove clonal T-cell expansion. The research as a whole found: Low levels of normalized T-cell clonal expansion were also seen in some nonresponding patients. At doses of 0.1 to 3.0 mg/kg, clonal expansion of both CD4+ and CD8+ blood T cells was observed from baseline to week 6. In the 0.1-3.0 mg/kg groups, partial responders were among the patients with the lowest normalized peripheral clonal expansion, particularly in CD8+ T cells. On average, CD8+ T cells showed more expanded clones than CD4+ T cells after ivuxolimab. The antigen specificity of the clonally expanded peripheral T cells was not determined.

For sequencing of the TCRbeta CDR3 region, genomic DNA was extracted from the sorted cells. The immunoSEQ Assay was used for sequencing of TCRbeta CDR3 regions. The immuneACCESS repertoire file appears here via TCRdb, limited to in-frame rearrangements. These files lack a portion of the clones; in checked studies, under half of the deficit traces to unresolved V genes, and the cause of the others is not known. In all, the sample holds around 60,000 clones, and 89% of those were seen once. 15% to 20% of the sample is taken by the ten largest. Notes on this clone: Its antigen remains unidentified. Base quality data are lacking; no much larger clone is found one base away.

The CDR3 covers 13 residues, taking in both the cysteine and the phenylalanine. Of the read, only the CDR3 DNA is kept; its 39 bases are in frame from base 1. Taken from the germline V gene, the CDR1 and CDR2 loops are MDHEN and SYDVKM. V sheds 0 bases and J sheds 6 bases, leaving 7 bases between their ends. Patients with a history of autoimmune disease or receiving systemic immunosuppression were excluded from the trial. Peripheral blood for TCR sequencing was drawn from every dose cohort at baseline, at cycle 4 day 1 and at cycle 7 day 1. Samples were obtained from an open-label, multicenter, first-in-human phase I dose-escalation trial of ivuxolimab. The trial enrolled adults with locally advanced or metastatic head and neck squamous cell, hepatocellular, melanoma or renal cell carcinoma. CD4+ and CD8+ T cells were sorted separately from peripheral blood before TCR sequencing.

This clonotype originated in an adult with an advanced solid tumor such as melanoma, head and neck, liver or kidney cancer. The sequence is built from TRBV28 and TRBJ2-3; the D gene assignment is ambiguous. Material: CD4+ or CD8+ T cells sorted from blood, obtained in a trial of the OX40 agonist ivuxolimab. The CDR3 has the sequence CASSLWPTDTQYF. The sequenced DNA is TGTGCCAGCAGTTTATGGCCGACCGATACGCAGTATTTT.